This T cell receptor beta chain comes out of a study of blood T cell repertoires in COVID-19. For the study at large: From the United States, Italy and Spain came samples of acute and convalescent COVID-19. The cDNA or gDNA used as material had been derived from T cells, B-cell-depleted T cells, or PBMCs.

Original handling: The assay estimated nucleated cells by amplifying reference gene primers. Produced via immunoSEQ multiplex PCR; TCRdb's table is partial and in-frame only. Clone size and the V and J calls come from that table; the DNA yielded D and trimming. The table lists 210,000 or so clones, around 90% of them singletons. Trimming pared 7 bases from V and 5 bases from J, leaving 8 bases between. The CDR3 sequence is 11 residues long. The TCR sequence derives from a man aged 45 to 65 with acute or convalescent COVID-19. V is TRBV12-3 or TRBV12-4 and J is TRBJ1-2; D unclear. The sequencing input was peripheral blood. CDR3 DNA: TGTGCCAGCACCCAAAAATATGGCTACACCTTC. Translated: CASTQKYGYTF.